Here is one T cell receptor beta chain with its context. The antigen remains unidentified. Profiling relied on immunoSEQ multiplex PCR, and the TCRdb table lists in-frame clones only, not all of them. The repertoire holds under 750,000 clones, with around 77% as singletons. The sample comes from a study of shared clonotypes between healthy human individuals. Broader study findings: In contrast to clonotypes shared by all four donors, non-shared clonotypes had lower generation probabilities. The low donor count limited represented genetic and exposure-history diversity.

Source material: memory CD4+ T cells sorted from blood. The subset here: CD45RA-negative fraction. The receptor comes from a woman in her 30s in good health.

The CDR3 sequence is CASSSPPQGEFF. The CDR3 bases are TGTGCCAGCAGTTCCCCCCCACAAGGGGAGTTCTTC. The chain uses TRBV27 and TRBJ2-1; maybe TRBD1 (5 bases). The V and J ends lost 4 bases and 14 bases respectively, with 15 bases between them. Germline V CDR1 and CDR2: MNHEY, SMNVEV (reference sequence). The CDR3 spans 12 residues.